This T cell receptor beta chain originates from a study of blood T cell repertoires in COVID-19 (dated by TCRdb to about 2020). At the level of the whole study: The collaborator samples originated in the United States, Italy and Spain and spanned the acute and convalescent phases of COVID-19. The material from the prospective study consisted of cDNA or gDNA derived from T cells, B-cell-depleted T cells, or PBMCs. The dataset comprised deeply sampled blood TCRbeta repertoires from subjects exposed to, actively infected with, or recovered from COVID-19. The repertoires were made available in a free public database intended to serve as a resource for research on the immune response to SARS-CoV-2. The samples were drawn from two sources: the first 160 participants of the ongoing ImmuneRACE study, and fewer than 1,500 subjects contributed by 6 global collaborators. The sample metadata nearly always contained a de-identified subject ID, COVID-19 status, age in years and sex. Where available, HLA class I and class II types were taken from metadata supplied by the sample provider and were not determined by assay-based typing. Beyond this particular receptor, the publication reports: The amount of clinical and demographic metadata varied by source and participant and was provided uncurated.

Turning to this clone: Its antigen is not yet known. Qualities for individual bases were not recorded, and no much larger clone is one base off.

Participants in the prospective study were aged about 18 to 100 years, lived in 24 United States geographic areas, and enrolled through a virtual design. Cohort assignment in the prospective study relied on participant-reported clinical history from a screening survey and a study questionnaire. For ImmuneRACE Cohort 3, a participant was defined as recovered based on two consecutive negative NP/OP PCR tests, clearance by a healthcare professional, or resolution of symptoms. Mobile phlebotomists in the prospective study collected whole blood, serum and a nasopharyngeal or oropharyngeal swab from every participant. Prospective study participants could optionally give additional blood draws and questionnaires over an approximately 2-month period. Blood samples from the prospective study were shipped frozen or at room temperature prior to DNA extraction. TCRbeta CDR3 regions were amplified from genomic DNA using the immunoSEQ Assay, a bias-controlled multiplex PCR. Processing in the source paper ran as follows. The number of nucleated cells in each sample was estimated from the amplification of reference gene primers within the assay. To quantify the absolute abundance of each unique TCRbeta CDR3 rearrangement, sequence reads were collapsed and filtered. For each sample, productive Simpson clonality was calculated by taking the square root of Simpson's diversity index across productive rearrangements. Sourced from immuneACCESS, this table was stored by TCRdb with only in-frame sequences that have V and J called. A share of the clones is absent; for the studies checked, an unresolved V gene accounts for under half, and the remainder has no known explanation. V and J calls and clone size follow that table, whereas D and trimming were derived from the DNA. The sample table contains 300,000 to 450,000 clones; only one count was recorded for roughly 86% of them. Of the sample, approximately 1.3% is held by the ten largest clones.

The sequence came from a man aged 25 to 40 who had recovered from COVID-19. The sequenced sample was PBMCs or T cells enriched from blood (not recorded which).

The CDR3 reads CSARGGAGWTGELFF. The base sequence is TGCAGCGCCCGGGGAGGAGCAGGATGGACCGGGGAGCTGTTTTTT. This receptor chain uses TRBV29-1 and TRBJ2-2, with TRBD2 as a weak D call on 6 bases. Via the germline V gene, CDR1 is SQVTM and CDR2 ANQGSEA. There are 15 amino acids in the CDR3, from cysteine to phenylalanine inclusive. Of all the DNA, just the CDR3 is kept, 45 bases in frame from base 1. V loses 7 bases, J loses 5 bases, and the germline ends lie 20 bases apart.